A selection of T cell receptor beta chains follows, all from one sample in a study of patients and donors after allogeneic stem cell transplantation. MiXCR, applied by TCRdb to the RT-PCR reads, yields one record per CDR3 protein. The sample contains 25,000 to 40,000 distinct CDR3 sequences, around 33% of which appear only once. Sequenced material: blood, either unsorted or a sorted T cell fraction (not recorded which). These receptors all come from a human donor who was either an allogeneic HSCT recipient or a stem cell or donor lymphocyte infusion donor (not recorded which). It is not recorded whose cells these are; they may come from a transplant donor. Both conserved end residues are part of each CDR3. A D gene is named only where the DNA matches it firmly. Part of the rows lack a size; the others show once, few, many or a class for expanded clones.

.	TRBV4-3	TRBJ1-2	.	TGCGCCAGCAGCCAAGGGGGAAGGGATGGCTACACCTTC	CASSQGGRDGYTF
many	TRBV7-8	TRBJ1-6	.	TGTGCCAGCAGCTTAGGTTCACCCCTCCACTTT	CASSLGSPLHF
few	TRBV5-6	TRBJ1-2	.	TGTGCCAGCAGCTTGAGTTGGAACTCCGGCTACACCTTC	CASSLSWNSGYTF
few	TRBV11-1	TRBJ1-1	.	TGTGCCAGCAGCTTAGCCTTTGGAGACGAAGCTTTCTTT	CASSLAFGDEAFF
few	TRBV12-3/TRBV12-4	TRBJ2-3	TRBD1	TGTGCCAGCATCTTAGGGACAGGGCTGCACACAGATACGCAGTATTTT	CASILGTGLHTDTQYF
.	TRBV18	TRBJ1-5	TRBD1	TGTGCCAGCTCACCGAATTTAGGACAGGGCGATCAGCCCCAGCATTTT	CASSPNLGQGDQPQHF
.	TRBV5-4	TRBJ2-5	.	TGTGCCAGCAGCTTGGTAACCCTGGGGTCCGTGGAGACCCAGTACTTC	CASSLVTLGSVETQYF
few	TRBV5-1	TRBJ1-6	.	TGCGCCAGCAGACAGGGAATGAGTTATAATTCACCCCTCCACTTT	CASRQGMSYNSPLHF
few	TRBV20-1	TRBJ2-7	.	TGCAGTGCTAGAGATCTACTAGCATCCCCCTACGAGCAGTACTTC	CSARDLLASPYEQYF
few	TRBV4-3	TRBJ1-2	.	TGCGCCAGCAGCCAAGAAGCGGCAGGGTGGTATGGCTACACCTTC	CASSQEAAGWYGYTF
.	TRBV12-3/TRBV12-4	TRBJ2-5	.	TGTGCCAGCAGCCTCGTGTACCAAGAGACCCAGTACTTC	CASSLVYQETQYF
few	TRBV7-2	TRBJ1-5	.	TGTGCCAGCAGCCTTTACAGGGTCGATCAGCCCCAGCATTTT	CASSLYRVDQPQHF
few	TRBV15	TRBJ1-3	.	TGTGCCACCAGCAGAGATCGTGGAAACACCATATATTTT	CATSRDRGNTIYF
once	TRBV24-1	TRBJ2-1	.	TGTGCCACCAGTGATTTAGACAGGAATGAGCAGTTCTTC	CATSDLDRNEQFF
.	TRBV24-1	TRBJ2-7	.	TGTGCCACCAGTGATACCTACGAGCAGTACTTC	CATSDTYEQYF
few	TRBV11-2	TRBJ1-4	.	TGTGCCAGCAGCAGGTCCCTTAATGAAAAACTGTTTTTT	CASSRSLNEKLFF
few	TRBV6-6	TRBJ1-4	.	TGTGCCAGCAACCACCCAAATGAAAAACTGTTTTTT	CASNHPNEKLFF
few	TRBV7-2	TRBJ1-5	.	TGTGCCAGCAGCGCGGACGGGAATCAGCCCCAGCATTTT	CASSADGNQPQHF
.	TRBV6-2/TRBV6-3	TRBJ1-3	TRBD1	TGTGCCAGCAGTTACTTGGACAGGGCAGGAGACACCATATATTTT	CASSYLDRAGDTIYF
many	TRBV10-3	TRBJ2-1	TRBD2	TGTGCCATCAGAGATTCTAGCGGGAGGGCCCACAATGAGCAGTTCTTC	CAIRDSSGRAHNEQFF
.	TRBV7-2	TRBJ2-1	.	TGTGCCAGCAGCCCACGCTTGAGGGATGGAAATGAGCAGTTCTTC	CASSPRLRDGNEQFF
.	TRBV4-3	TRBJ2-1	.	TGCGCCAGCAGCCAAGATTTTTTTCGGGGTACCTACAATGAGCAGTTCTTC	CASSQDFFRGTYNEQFF
.	TRBV29-1	TRBJ2-4	.	TGCAGCGTTGAAAGCGGTAGGCACCACATTCAGTACTTC	CSVESGRHHIQYF
once	TRBV4-2	TRBJ2-2	.	TGTGCCAGCAGCCAAAAAGAGGAGGCCGGGGAGCTGTTTTTT	CASSQKEEAGELFF
few	TRBV7-2	TRBJ2-3	.	TGTGCCAGCAGCCCGATAGGGCACGACACAGATACGCAGTATTTT	CASSPIGHDTDTQYF
.	TRBV7-2	TRBJ1-5	.	TGTGCCAGCAGCTTACGGGTTGGGCAGCCCCAGCATTTT	CASSLRVGQPQHF
many	TRBV29-1	TRBJ2-3	.	TGCAGCGGCCAGACCACAGATACGCAGTATTTT	CSGQTTDTQYF
.	TRBV24-1	TRBJ2-7	TRBD2	TGTGCCACCAGTGACATAGCGGGATCGCCCTACGAGCAGTACTTC	CATSDIAGSPYEQYF
few	TRBV27	TRBJ2-5	.	TGTGCCAGCAGTTTATACGAAGAAGAGACCCAGTACTTC	CASSLYEEETQYF
.	TRBV12-3/TRBV12-4	TRBJ1-4	.	TGTGCCAGCAGTTCCAGATACACGCTGGAAAGTGAAAAACTGTTTTTT	CASSSRYTLESEKLFF
.	TRBV12-3/TRBV12-4	TRBJ2-5	TRBD1	TGTGCCAGCAGTCCCGTGACAGGGCCACAGACCCAGTACTTC	CASSPVTGPQTQYF
.	TRBV12-3/TRBV12-4	TRBJ2-3	TRBD1	TGTGCCAGCAGCCACATGACAGGGAAAGTGGGCTTGGGTACAGATACGCAGTATTTT	CASSHMTGKVGLGTDTQYF
once	TRBV6-2/TRBV6-3	TRBJ2-1	.	TGTGCCAGCAGCCATGACAAGCAGTTCTTC	CASSHDKQFF
once	TRBV7-9	TRBJ1-1	.	TGTGCCAGCAGCTTAGCCGGGCAGATGAACACTGAAGCTTTCTTT	CASSLAGQMNTEAFF
.	TRBV12-3/TRBV12-4	TRBJ2-7	.	TGTGCCAGCAGTTTAAATAGGGGCTACGAGCAGTACTTC	CASSLNRGYEQYF
once	TRBV10-3	TRBJ2-7	TRBD1	TGTGCCACCAGTGAGTCCGGACAGGGAAGCAACGAGCAGTACTTC	CATSESGQGSNEQYF
few	TRBV12-3/TRBV12-4	TRBJ2-5	TRBD2	TGTGCCAGCAGCCGACTAGCGGATGCCCAAGAGACCCAGTACTTC	CASSRLADAQETQYF
.	TRBV24-1	TRBJ2-2	.	TGTGCCACCAGTGATTTGTTAGCGACGGGCGGGGAGCTGTTTTTT	CATSDLLATGGELFF
.	TRBV7-9	TRBJ2-1	TRBD2	TGTGCCAGCAGCTGGACTAGCGGAGGAAGCTCCTACAATGAGCAGTTCTTC	CASSWTSGGSSYNEQFF